This TCR beta chain stems from a study of T cells in localized non-small cell lung cancer. The study, taken as a whole, reports: A median of about 54 of the top 100 tumor clones appeared in adjacent lung, which was paired and uninvolved. Uninvolved adjacent lung had more T cell clonality than any other tissue, topping tumor. Sequence data derive from only one tumor region, so heterogeneity remains possible. Higher T cell density in the blood was associated with longer overall survival, whereas higher adjacent-lung clonality associated with shorter survival.

Data came from immunoSEQ multiplex PCR; TCRdb stores just in-frame clones and leaves some out. The sample contains about 72,000 clones, 80% to 90% of which appear only once. Worth noting for this clone: Its antigen is not known.

Germline values: CDR1 SGDLS, CDR2 YYNGEE. CDR3 length: 13 residues. V shed 4 bases and J shed 6 bases, with 13 bases lying between them. This rearrangement joins TRBV9 to TRBJ1-1; D possibly corresponds to TRBD1 (6 bases). The input for sequencing was peripheral blood, taken before any cancer treatment. This receptor was identified in a female donor over 55 with stage I lung adenocarcinoma. In nucleotides, the CDR3 is TGTGCCAGCAGCCCCAGCGGGGGCCCTGAAGCTTTCTTT. Its protein product is CASSPSGGPEAFF.